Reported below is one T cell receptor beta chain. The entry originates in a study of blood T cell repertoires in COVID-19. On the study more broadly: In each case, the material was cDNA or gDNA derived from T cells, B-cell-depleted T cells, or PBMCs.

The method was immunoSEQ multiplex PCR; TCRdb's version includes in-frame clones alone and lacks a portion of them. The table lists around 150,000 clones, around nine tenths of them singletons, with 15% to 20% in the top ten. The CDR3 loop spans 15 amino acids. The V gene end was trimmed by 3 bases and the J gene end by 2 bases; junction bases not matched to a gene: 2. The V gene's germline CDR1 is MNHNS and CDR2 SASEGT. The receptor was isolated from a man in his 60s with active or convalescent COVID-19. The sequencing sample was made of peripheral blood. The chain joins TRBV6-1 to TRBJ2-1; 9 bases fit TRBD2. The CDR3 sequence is CASSDQRGAYNEQFF. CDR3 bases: TGTGCCAGCAGTGATCAGCGGGGGGCCTACAATGAGCAGTTCTTC.